This T cell receptor (beta chain) emerged from a study of blood T cell repertoires in COVID-19. As for the study in general: T cells, B-cell-depleted T cells, or PBMCs supplied cDNA or gDNA.

Profiling relied on immunoSEQ multiplex PCR, and the TCRdb table lists in-frame clones only, not all of them. This sample carries 210,000 or so clones, 75% to 90% of them seen once, and the ten largest clones take under 4.5%. The CDR3 spans 15 residues. The ends lost 4 bases at V and 3 bases at J; junction bases unmatched: 6. Germline CDR1 is MNHEY and CDR2 is SMNVEV (reference sequence). People in the exposed group encountered a COVID-19 case within 2 weeks before entering the study. The sample taken for sequencing was PBMCs or T cells enriched from blood (not recorded which). This sequence joins TRBV27 and TRBJ1-1; 9 bases map to TRBD1. The receptor comes from a woman in her thirties who had been exposed to COVID-19. The CDR3 protein is CASSSQQGAYTEAFF. Written as DNA, the CDR3 is TGTGCCAGCAGTTCCCAACAGGGGGCCTACACTGAAGCTTTCTTT.